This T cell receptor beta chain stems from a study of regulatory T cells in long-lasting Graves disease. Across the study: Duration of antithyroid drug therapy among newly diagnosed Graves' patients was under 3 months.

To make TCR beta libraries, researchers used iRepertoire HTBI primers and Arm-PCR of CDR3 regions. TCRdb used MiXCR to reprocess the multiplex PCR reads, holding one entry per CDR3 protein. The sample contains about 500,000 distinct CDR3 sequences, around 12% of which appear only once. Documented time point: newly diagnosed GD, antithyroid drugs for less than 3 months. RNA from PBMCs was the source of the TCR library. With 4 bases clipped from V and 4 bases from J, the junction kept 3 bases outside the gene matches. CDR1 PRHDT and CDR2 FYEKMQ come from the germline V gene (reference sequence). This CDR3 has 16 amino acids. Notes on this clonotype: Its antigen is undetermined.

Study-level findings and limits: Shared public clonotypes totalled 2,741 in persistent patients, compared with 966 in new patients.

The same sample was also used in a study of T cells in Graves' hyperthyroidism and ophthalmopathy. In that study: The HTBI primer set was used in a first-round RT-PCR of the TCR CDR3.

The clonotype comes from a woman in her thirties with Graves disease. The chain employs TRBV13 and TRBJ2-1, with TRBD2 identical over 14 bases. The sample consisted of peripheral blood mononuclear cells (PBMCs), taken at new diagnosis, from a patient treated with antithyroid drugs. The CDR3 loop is CASSSGLAGVYNEQFF. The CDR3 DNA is TGTGCCAGCAGCTCGGGACTAGCGGGGGTATACAATGAGCAGTTCTTC.